These 25 T cell receptor beta chains were all obtained from the same sample, sequenced in a study of early T cells in non-severe SARS-CoV-2 infection. TCRdb redid the calling of the 5' RACE reads with MiXCR, one entry per CDR3 protein. The table has about 30,000 distinct CDR3 sequences, about 5.7% seen once. The sample taken for sequencing was whole blood. The receptor set was obtained from an adult who was a healthcare worker with PCR-confirmed SARS-CoV-2 infection or an uninfected control (not recorded which).

There are many counts of this clonotype. The chain carries TRBV4-3 and TRBJ2-1; possible D gene TRBD2, 6 bases. In germline, CDR1 is LGHNA, CDR2 YSLEER. There are 16 residues in the CDR3. Deletions cut 5 bases from V and 2 bases from J, with 16 bases between. CDR3 in amino acids: CASSTTVRGTYNEQFF. In DNA, the CDR3 is TGCGCCAGCAGCACAACCGTGCGGGGAACCTACAATGAGCAGTTCTTC.

This clonotype was counted a few times. V gene TRBV2 combines with J gene TRBJ2-1; unclear D gene. There are 13 residues in the CDR3. Germline lookup yields CDR1 SNHLY and CDR2 FYNNEI. The V and J ends lost 1 base and 15 bases respectively, with 16 bases between them. The CDR3 sequence is CASSEGPGRLRFF. The DNA of the CDR3 is TGTGCCAGCAGTGAAGGGCCAGGACGTCTACGGTTCTTC.

This clonotype came up many times. The rearrangement links TRBV9 to TRBJ2-3; 8 nucleotides match TRBD2. Trimming removed 0 bases from V and 12 bases from J; junction bases left unmatched: 9. Germline loops: CDR1 SGDLS, CDR2 YYNGEE. The CDR3 has 14 residues. The CDR3 is CASSVATGGEGQYF. The DNA for the CDR3 is TGTGCCAGCAGCGTAGCGACGGGAGGGGAAGGTCAGTATTTT. The full variable domain, completed using reference TRBV9 and TRBJ2-3, is DSGVTQTPKHLITATGQRVTLRCSPRSGDLSVYWYQQSLDQGLQFLIQYYNGEERAKGNILERFSAQQFPDLHSELNLSSLELGDSALYFCASSVATGGEGQYFGPGTRLTVL.

The table lists this clonotype with a few counts. V gene TRBV5-6 combines with J gene TRBJ2-7; 14 nucleotides match TRBD2. Germline V CDR1 and CDR2: SGHDT, YYEEEE. The CDR3 spans 18 residues. V trimming: 4 bases; J trimming: 0 bases; junction bases outside the gene matches: 9. CDR3 region: CASSPGLAGVSSSYEQYF. In nucleotides, the CDR3 is TGTGCCAGCAGCCCGGGACTAGCGGGGGTGTCAAGCTCCTACGAGCAGTACTTC. Using reference TRBV5-6 and TRBJ2-7 for the parts outside the CDR3, the full variable domain is DAGVTQSPTHLIKTRGQQVTLRCSPKSGHDTVSWYQQALGQGPQFIFQYYEEEERQRGNFPDRFSGHQFPNYSSELNVNALLLGDSALYLCASSPGLAGVSSSYEQYFGPGTRLTVT.

The chain recombines TRBV9 with TRBJ2-1; no definite D call. The CDR3 length is 12 residues. Germline lookup yields CDR1 SGDLS and CDR2 YYNGEE. Between the trimmed V and J ends, which lost 0 bases and 7 bases, there was a span of 5 bases. In DNA, the CDR3 is TGTGCCAGCAGCGTAGTGCAAAATGAGCAGTTCTTC. This gives the protein CASSVVQNEQFF.

The sample holds many counts of this clonotype. This chain uses TRBV11-2 with TRBJ1-2, with D unresolved. Germline V lookup: CDR1 SGHAT, CDR2 FQNNGV. Trimming removed 0 bases from V and 6 bases from J, with 8 bases in between. This CDR3 region has 13 residues. The CDR3 here is CASSLDTGNGYTF. The CDR3 nucleotides read TGTGCCAGCAGCTTAGATACGGGGAATGGCTACACCTTC.

This clonotype was seen only once. V and J are TRBV3-1 and TRBJ1-2; TRBD1 might be the D (5 bases). The CDR3 runs 14 residues. Trimming removed 5 bases at V and 1 base at J, with 11 bases between. The germline CDR1 and CDR2 sequences are LGHDT and YNNKEL (reference sequence). The CDR3 DNA is TGTGCCAGCAGCTCAGGGAACCATAACTATGGCTACACCTTC. Its protein is CASSSGNHNYGYTF.

This clonotype was seen repeatedly, ten times or more. The chain employs TRBV12-3 or TRBV12-4 and TRBJ2-3; weak D call: TRBD2 (5 bases). This CDR3 comprises 13 residues. Trimming pared 6 bases from V and 2 bases from J, leaving 9 bases between. The CDR3 sequence: CASSETNTDTQYF. The CDR3 region has the DNA TGTGCCAGCAGCGAGACTAACACAGATACGCAGTATTTT.

CDR3 loop: CASSVGTGGDTGELFF. CDR3 DNA: TGTGCCAGCAGCGTCGGGACAGGGGGCGACACCGGGGAGCTGTTTTTT. The chain has TRBV7-6 and TRBJ2-2; 12 bases match TRBD1. V lost 5 bases and J lost 3; bases outside the gene matches: 4. The CDR3 is 16 amino acids. The germline V gene has CDR1 SGHVS and CDR2 FNYEAQ.

The sample holds a few counts of this clonotype. The gene calls are TRBV12-3 or TRBV12-4 and TRBJ2-5; 9 positions match TRBD1. V shed 5 bases and J 4 bases; nucleotides not matched to a gene: 8. CDR3 length equals 15 residues. For the CDR3, the DNA is TGTGCCAGCAGTCCGGGACAGGGTGGACGAGAGACCCAGTACTTC. Its translation is CASSPGQGGRETQYF.

This clonotype was seen ten or more times. J is TRBJ2-7 and V is TRBV2; 11 bases line up with TRBD1. Germline lookup yields CDR1 SNHLY and CDR2 FYNNEI. This CDR3 has 15 residues. The junction had 10 bases not matched to a gene; V was cut back by 6 bases and J by 6 bases. The CDR3 sequence: CASRWTGGAGSEQYF. DNA for the CDR3: TGTGCCAGCAGGTGGACAGGGGGCGCAGGAAGCGAGCAGTACTTC.

This clonotype appeared many times. The rearrangement joins TRBV7-3 to TRBJ2-3; 9 nucleotides match TRBD2. The CDR3 runs to 15 residues. Germline-derived CDR1 and CDR2 are SGHTA and FQGTGA. V shed 2 bases and J 6 bases; nucleotides not matched to a gene: 6. In DNA form, the CDR3 reads TGTGCCAGCAGCTTAGTAGCGGGAGTTTGGGATACGCAGTATTTT. This translates into CASSLVAGVWDTQYF.

The sample holds many counts of this clonotype. The CDR3 sequence: CASSPRTGSDEKLFF. The CDR3 DNA reads as TGTGCCAGCAGCCCTCGGACAGGGTCTGATGAAAAACTGTTTTTT. This rearrangement joins TRBV14 to TRBJ1-4; 8 bases are a match to TRBD1. After removal of 4 bases from V and 6 bases from J, the junction contained 7 bases not matched to a gene. This CDR3 comprises 15 residues. Germline V gives CDR1 SGHDN, CDR2 FVKESK.

The chain's CDR3 is CASSHLGGNQPQHF. CDR3 coding DNA: TGTGCCAGCAGCCATCTTGGAGGCAATCAGCCCCAGCATTTT. The chain carries TRBV3-1 and TRBJ1-5, with D unclear. Germline V CDR1 and CDR2: LGHDT, YNNKEL (reference sequence). CDR3 length: 14 residues. Between the trimmed V and J ends, which lost 3 bases and 2 bases, there was a span of 8 bases.

This clonotype was counted ten times or more. The chain uses TRBV28 and TRBJ1-5, with D perhaps matching TRBD1 (5 bases). The CDR3 spans 15 residues. Germline assignment: CDR1 MDHEN and CDR2 SYDVKM. The V and J ends lost 6 bases and 6 bases respectively, with 18 bases between them. The CDR3 DNA reads as TGTGCCAGCAGGCCTCAGGGCGGTGTAAGTCAGCCCCAGCATTTT. Encoded protein: CASRPQGGVSQPQHF. The variable domain in full, with the rest retrieved from reference TRBV28 and TRBJ1-5, is DVKVTQSSRYLVKRTGEKVFLECVQDMDHENMFWYRQDPGLGLRLIYFSYDVKMKEKGDIPEGYSVSREKKERFSLILESASTNQTSMYLCASRPQGGVSQPQHFGDGTRLSIL.

This clonotype was counted at least ten times. The V gene is TRBV5-4, the J gene TRBJ2-7; D unclear. The CDR3 has 13 residues. V lost 3 bases, J lost 4 bases, and 11 bases lay in between. Germline V gene lookup returns CDR1 SGHNT and CDR2 YYREEE (reference sequence). The CDR3 region is CASSSTDTYEQYF. The CDR3 DNA is TGTGCCAGCAGCTCAACAGACACGTACGAGCAGTACTTC.

This clonotype was observed once. V is TRBV6-4 and J is TRBJ1-1; possibly TRBD1 for D (5 bases). The CDR3 has 14 amino acids. Germline V lookup: CDR1 MRHNA, CDR2 SNTAGT. Trimming removed 8 bases from V and 4 bases from J, with 17 bases in between. Here the CDR3 DNA reads TGTGCCAGCCAATTCAGGGCCCGAGGCACTGAAGCTTTCTTT. It yields the protein CASQFRARGTEAFF.

Ten or more counts support this clonotype. CDR3 coding DNA: TGTGCCAGCAGTTACTCGGGGAGGACAGGGAATTACGGGGAGCAGTACTTC. Translation gives CASSYSGRTGNYGEQYF. The chain is built from TRBV6-5 and TRBJ2-7; 8 bases line up with TRBD1. The V and J ends lost 0 bases and 7 bases, in that order; junction bases with no gene match: 14. Germline CDR1 reads MNHEY; CDR2 reads SVGAGI. This CDR3 comprises 17 residues.

This clonotype was counted only a few times. V and J are TRBV7-6 and TRBJ2-7; the match to TRBD1 covers 8 bases. V lost 5 bases, J lost 2 bases, and 14 bases stayed unmatched. Germline V lookup: CDR1 SGHVS, CDR2 FNYEAQ. The CDR3 has 17 residues. Here the CDR3 reads CASSVTTGAIKAYEQYF. The CDR3 DNA reads as TGTGCCAGCAGCGTAACGACAGGGGCGATAAAAGCCTACGAGCAGTACTTC.

This clonotype has a count of ten or more. CDR3 nucleotides: TGTGCCAGCAAAAAGGGGGGAAGCTCCTACAATGAGCAGTTCTTC. Amino acid sequence: CASKKGGSSYNEQFF. The V and J genes are TRBV6-5 and TRBJ2-1, with D perhaps being TRBD1 or TRBD2 (6 bases each). V lost 7 bases and J lost 0, with 13 bases in between. Germline CDR1 is MNHEY and CDR2 is SVGAGI. The CDR3 runs 15 residues.

This clonotype occurred many times. The chain couples TRBV12-3 or TRBV12-4 to TRBJ2-2; 12 bases line up with TRBD2. CDR3 size: 16 residues. Trimming cost V 5 bases and J 4 bases; bases outside gene matches: 5. DNA of the CDR3: TGTGCCAGCAGTCTGACTAGCGGGAGTACCACCGGGGAGCTGTTTTTT. Amino acids: CASSLTSGSTTGELFF.

This clonotype was counted many times. The V gene is TRBV15, the J gene TRBJ2-2; possible D gene TRBD1, 6 bases. CDR3 length: 16 residues. CDR1 is LNHNV, CDR2 YYDKDF, per germline (reference sequence). Trimming removed 0 bases at V and 5 bases at J, with 13 bases between. The CDR3 here is CATSRDRAGETGELFF. The CDR3 coding sequence is TGTGCCACCAGCAGAGATCGCGCAGGGGAGACCGGGGAGCTGTTTTTT.

Ten or more counts support this clonotype. This rearrangement joins TRBV28 to TRBJ1-1, with D maybe TRBD1 (6 bases). The CDR3 has 17 amino acids. Per the germline V gene, CDR1 is MDHEN and CDR2 is SYDVKM. Trimming took 6 bases from V and 0 from J, leaving 20 bases between them. The CDR3 DNA reads as TGTGCCAGCAGCCAAACAGGGTCAGTGGGAGTGAACACTGAAGCTTTCTTT. Its translation is CASSQTGSVGVNTEAFF.

This clonotype was found many times. The chain employs TRBV6-2 or TRBV6-3 and TRBJ1-2, with D possibly being TRBD1 (6 bases). Trimming removed 6 bases from V and 3 bases from J, with 14 bases in between. Germline CDR1 MNHEY, CDR2 SVGEGT. There are 14 residues in the CDR3. Here the CDR3 DNA reads TGTGCCAGCAGATTCCAGGGGTCTCACTATGGCTACACCTTC. Translation gives CASRFQGSHYGYTF.

There are many counts of this clonotype. V is TRBV28 and J is TRBJ2-2; D might be TRBD2 (6 bases). CDR3 length: 16 amino acids. Germline V gives CDR1 MDHEN, CDR2 SYDVKM. The V end was cut by 8 bases, the J end by 8 bases, with 24 bases between. In DNA form, the CDR3 reads TGTGCCAGCGATGGGGTCCCGGGAGCAGGTTCGGGGGAGCTGTTTTTT. Its translation: CASDGVPGAGSGELFF.